This TCR beta chain was recovered during a study of T cell responses to AZD1222 COVID-19 vaccine. Whole-study context: Analysis merged second doses at about 4 or about 12 weeks.

Germline-derived CDR1 and CDR2 are SGHRS and YFSETQ. The CDR3 runs to 14 residues. Trimming removed 4 bases from V and 3 bases from J, with 13 bases in between. General study results and limits: Every sample of the repertoires postdated the peak T cell response. Clonal diversity may have been underestimated in mostly white British donors. Spike-specific TCR breadth and depth grew following two AZD1222 doses.

Produced via immunoSEQ multiplex PCR; TCRdb's table is partial and in-frame only. The sample yields over 150,000 clones, about nine tenths seen once. For this clone: Its cognate antigen is unknown.

The sequenced sample was peripheral blood, obtained on day 0 of AZD1222 vaccination. The genes are TRBV5-1 and TRBJ1-1, with D perhaps matching TRBD1 (5 bases). The clonotype originates from an adult in good health. The CDR3 sequence: CASSRGEGHTEAFF. The CDR3 DNA reads as TGCGCCAGCAGCAGAGGAGAGGGGCACACTGAAGCTTTCTTT.